This T cell receptor (beta chain) was observed in a study of T cell responses to AZD1222 COVID-19 vaccine. Profiling relied on immunoSEQ multiplex PCR, and the TCRdb table lists in-frame clones only, not all of them. Among over 150,000 clones listed, roughly 90% were seen once. The germline CDR1 and CDR2 sequences are KGHSH and LQKENI. After removal of 3 bases from V and 6 bases from J, the junction contained 10 bases not matched to a gene. CDR3 length: 16 amino acids. The chain joins TRBV18 to TRBJ2-3; 9 bases fit TRBD1. This receptor was identified in an adult in good health. The sample in question was peripheral blood, obtained on day 0 of AZD1222 vaccination. The CDR3 DNA reads TGTGCCAGCTCACCTACCGGGACAGGGATGAGGGATACGCAGTATTTT. As protein: CASSPTGTGMRDTQYF.